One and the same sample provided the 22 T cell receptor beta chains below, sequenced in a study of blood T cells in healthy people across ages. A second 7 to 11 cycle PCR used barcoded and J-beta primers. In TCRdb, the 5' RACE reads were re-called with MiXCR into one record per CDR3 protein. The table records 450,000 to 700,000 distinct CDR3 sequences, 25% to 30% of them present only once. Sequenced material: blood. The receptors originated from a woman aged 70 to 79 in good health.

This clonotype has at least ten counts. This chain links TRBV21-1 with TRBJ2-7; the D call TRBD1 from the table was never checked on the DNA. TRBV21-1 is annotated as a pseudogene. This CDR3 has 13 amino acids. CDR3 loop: CASRQGPPYEQYF. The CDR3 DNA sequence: TGTGCCAGCCGACAGGGGCCGCCGTACGAGCAGTACTTC.

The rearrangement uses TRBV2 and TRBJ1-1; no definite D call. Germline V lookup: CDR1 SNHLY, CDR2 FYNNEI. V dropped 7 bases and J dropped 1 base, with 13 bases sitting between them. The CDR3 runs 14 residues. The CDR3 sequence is CASTRVGSNTEAFF. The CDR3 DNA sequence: TGTGCCAGCACTCGAGTGGGGTCGAACACTGAAGCTTTCTTT.

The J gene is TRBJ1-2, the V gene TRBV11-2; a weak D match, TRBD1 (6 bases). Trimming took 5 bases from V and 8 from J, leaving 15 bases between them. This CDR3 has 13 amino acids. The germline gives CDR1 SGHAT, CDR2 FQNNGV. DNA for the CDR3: TGTGCCAGCAGCCCGGGGGGCAACCCGGGCTACACCTTC. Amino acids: CASSPGGNPGYTF.

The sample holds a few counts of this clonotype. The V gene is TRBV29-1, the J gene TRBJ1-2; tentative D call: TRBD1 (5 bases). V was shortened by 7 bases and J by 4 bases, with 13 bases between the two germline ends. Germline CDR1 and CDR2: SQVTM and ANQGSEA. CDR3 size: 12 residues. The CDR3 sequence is CSGGAGTYGYTF. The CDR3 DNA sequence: TGCAGCGGTGGGGCAGGGACCTATGGCTACACCTTC.

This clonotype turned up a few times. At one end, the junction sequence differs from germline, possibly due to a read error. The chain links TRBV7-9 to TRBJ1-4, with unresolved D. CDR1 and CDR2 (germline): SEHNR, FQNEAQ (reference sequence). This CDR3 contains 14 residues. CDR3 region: CAGSLGGHNEKLFF. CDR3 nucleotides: TGTGCCGGCAGCTTAGGCGGCCATAATGAAAAACTGTTTTTT.

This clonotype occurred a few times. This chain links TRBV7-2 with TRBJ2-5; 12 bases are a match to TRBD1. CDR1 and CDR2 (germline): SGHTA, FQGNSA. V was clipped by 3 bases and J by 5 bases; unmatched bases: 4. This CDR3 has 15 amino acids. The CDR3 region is CASSLGQGAKETQYF. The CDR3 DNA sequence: TGTGCCAGCAGCTTGGGACAGGGGGCGAAGGAGACCCAGTACTTC. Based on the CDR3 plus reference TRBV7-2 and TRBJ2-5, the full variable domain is GAGVSQSPSNKVTEKGKDVELRCDPISGHTALYWYRQSLGQGLEFLIYFQGNSAPDKSGLPSDRFSAERTGGSVSTLTIQRTQQEDSAVYLCASSLGQGAKETQYFGPGTRLLVL.

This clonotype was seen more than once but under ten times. Here the CDR3 DNA reads TGTGCCAGCAGTTACTCGGGACAGGGGGCTTCCTATAATTCACCCCTCCACTTT. Protein: CASSYSGQGASYNSPLHF. The rearrangement uses TRBV6-5 and TRBJ1-6, with 12 positions matching TRBD1. This CDR3 region has 18 residues. CDR1 and CDR2 from the germline V gene are MNHEY and SVGAGI. With 0 bases clipped from V and 1 base from J, the junction kept 1 base outside the gene matches.

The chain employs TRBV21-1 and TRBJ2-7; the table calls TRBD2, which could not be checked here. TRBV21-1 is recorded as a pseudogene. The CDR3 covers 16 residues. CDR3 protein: CASSFPLLRGRNEQYF. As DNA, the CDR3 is TGTGCCAGCAGCTTCCCACTTCTTCGGGGGAGGAACGAGCAGTACTTC.

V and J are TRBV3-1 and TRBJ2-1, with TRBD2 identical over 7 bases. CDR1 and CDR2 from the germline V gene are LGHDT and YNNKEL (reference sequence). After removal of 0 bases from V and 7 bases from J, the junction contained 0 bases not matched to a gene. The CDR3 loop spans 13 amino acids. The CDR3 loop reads CASSQEGGNEQFF. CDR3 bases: TGTGCCAGCAGCCAAGAGGGGGGGAATGAGCAGTTCTTC.

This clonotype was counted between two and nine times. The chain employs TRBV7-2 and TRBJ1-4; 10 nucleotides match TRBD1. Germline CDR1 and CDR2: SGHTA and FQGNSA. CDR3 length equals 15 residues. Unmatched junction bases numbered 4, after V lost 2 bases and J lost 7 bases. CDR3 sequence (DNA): TGTGCCAGCAGCTTAAGGGACAGGGGCCCTGAAAAACTGTTTTTT. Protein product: CASSLRDRGPEKLFF.

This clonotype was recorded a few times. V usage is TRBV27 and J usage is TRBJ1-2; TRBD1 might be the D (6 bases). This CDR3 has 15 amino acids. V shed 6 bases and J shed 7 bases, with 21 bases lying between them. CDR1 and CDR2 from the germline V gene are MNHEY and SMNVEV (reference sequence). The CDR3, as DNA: TGTGCCAGCAGACCCGAGGGGGGCCTATCCGGTGGCTACACCTTC. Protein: CASRPEGGLSGGYTF.

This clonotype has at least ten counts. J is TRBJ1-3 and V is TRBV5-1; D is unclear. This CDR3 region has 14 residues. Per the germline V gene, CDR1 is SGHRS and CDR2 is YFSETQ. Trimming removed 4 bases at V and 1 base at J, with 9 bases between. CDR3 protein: CASSPGHSGNTIYF. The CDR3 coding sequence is TGCGCCAGCAGCCCCGGGCATTCTGGAAACACCATATATTTT. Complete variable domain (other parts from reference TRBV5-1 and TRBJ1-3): KAGVTQTPRYLIKTRGQQVTLSCSPISGHRSVSWYQQTPGQGLQFLFEYFSETQRNKGNFPGRFSGRQFSNSRSEMNVSTLELGDSALYLCASSPGHSGNTIYFGEGSWLTVV.

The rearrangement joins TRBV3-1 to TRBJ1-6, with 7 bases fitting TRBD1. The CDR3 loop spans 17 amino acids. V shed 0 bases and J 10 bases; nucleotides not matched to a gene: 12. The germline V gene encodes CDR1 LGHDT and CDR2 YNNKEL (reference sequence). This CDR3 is CASSQEFPGRGYSPLHF. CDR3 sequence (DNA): TGTGCCAGCAGCCAAGAATTTCCGGGCAGGGGGTACTCACCCCTCCACTTT.

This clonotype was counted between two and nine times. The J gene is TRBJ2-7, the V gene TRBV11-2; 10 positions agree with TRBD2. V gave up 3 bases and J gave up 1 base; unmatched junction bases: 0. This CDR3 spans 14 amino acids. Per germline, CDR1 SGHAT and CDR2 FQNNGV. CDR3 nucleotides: TGTGCCAGCAGCTTTAGCGGGGGGTCCTACGAGCAGTACTTC. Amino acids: CASSFSGGSYEQYF.

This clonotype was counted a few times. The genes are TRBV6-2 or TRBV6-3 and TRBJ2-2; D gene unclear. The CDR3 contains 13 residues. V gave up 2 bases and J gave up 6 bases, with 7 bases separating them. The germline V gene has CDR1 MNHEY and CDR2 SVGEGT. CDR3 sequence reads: CASSYVQPGELFF. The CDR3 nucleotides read TGTGCCAGCAGTTACGTCCAGCCCGGGGAGCTGTTTTTT.

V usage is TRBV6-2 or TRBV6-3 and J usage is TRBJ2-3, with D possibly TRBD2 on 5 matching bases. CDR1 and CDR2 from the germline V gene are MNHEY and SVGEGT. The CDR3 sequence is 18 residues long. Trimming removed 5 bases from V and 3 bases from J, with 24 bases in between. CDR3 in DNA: TGTGCCAGCAGTCGCCGTGGAGCAGCGACGGGATTTACAGATACGCAGTATTTT. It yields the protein CASSRRGAATGFTDTQYF.

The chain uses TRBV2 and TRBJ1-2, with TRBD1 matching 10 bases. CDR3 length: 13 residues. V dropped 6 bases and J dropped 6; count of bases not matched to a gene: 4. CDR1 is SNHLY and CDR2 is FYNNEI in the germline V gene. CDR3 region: CASSVTGGDGYTF. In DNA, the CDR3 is TGTGCCAGCAGCGTGACAGGGGGCGATGGCTACACCTTC.

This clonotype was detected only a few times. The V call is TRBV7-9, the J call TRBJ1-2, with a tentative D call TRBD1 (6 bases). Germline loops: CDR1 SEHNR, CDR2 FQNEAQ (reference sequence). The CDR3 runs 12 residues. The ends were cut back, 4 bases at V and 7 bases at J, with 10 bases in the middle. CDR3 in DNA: TGTGCCAGCAGCTCGACGGACAGTGGCTACACCTTC. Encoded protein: CASSSTDSGYTF.

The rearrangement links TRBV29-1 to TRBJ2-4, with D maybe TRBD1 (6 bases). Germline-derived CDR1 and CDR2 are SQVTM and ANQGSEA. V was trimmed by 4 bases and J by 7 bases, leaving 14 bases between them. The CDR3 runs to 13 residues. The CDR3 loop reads CSVVTGKRNIQYF. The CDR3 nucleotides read TGCAGCGTTGTAACAGGGAAAAGGAACATTCAGTACTTC.

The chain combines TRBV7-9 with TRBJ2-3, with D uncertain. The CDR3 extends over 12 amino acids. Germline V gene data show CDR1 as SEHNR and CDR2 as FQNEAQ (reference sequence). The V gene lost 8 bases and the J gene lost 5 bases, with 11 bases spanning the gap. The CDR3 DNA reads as TGTGCCAGCTTAGGCCCGGGAGATACGCAGTATTTT. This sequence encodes CASLGPGDTQYF.

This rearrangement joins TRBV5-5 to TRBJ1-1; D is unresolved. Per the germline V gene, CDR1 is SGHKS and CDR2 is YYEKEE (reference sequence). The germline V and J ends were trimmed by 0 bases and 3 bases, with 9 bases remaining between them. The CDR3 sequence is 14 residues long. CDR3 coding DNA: TGTGCCAGCAGCTTGGCTTGGGCGGACACTGAAGCTTTCTTT. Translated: CASSLAWADTEAFF. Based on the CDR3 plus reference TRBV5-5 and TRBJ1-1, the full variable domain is DAGVTQSPTHLIKTRGQQVTLRCSPISGHKSVSWYQQVLGQGPQFIFQYYEKEERGRGNFPDRFSARQFPNYSSELNVNALLLGDSALYLCASSLAWADTEAFFGQGTRLTVV.

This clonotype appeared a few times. This chain's CDR3 is CASRRLVENEQFF. The CDR3 DNA is TGTGCCAGCAGGAGACTAGTCGAGAATGAGCAGTTCTTC. The chain couples TRBV11-2 to TRBJ2-1; D is possibly TRBD2 (6 bases). Germline lookup yields CDR1 SGHAT and CDR2 FQNNGV. Deletions cut 6 bases from V and 7 bases from J, with 13 bases between. CDR3 length: 13 amino acids.